The 20 T cell receptor beta chains below were found in one sample sequenced in a study of identical twins. In TCRdb, the 5' RACE reads were re-called with MiXCR into one record per CDR3 protein. Of approximately 500,000 distinct CDR3 sequences in the sample, approximately 14% were seen once. A further study also used this sample, focusing on yellow fever vaccine responses in identical twins.

The sample was CD4+ T cells sorted from blood. The receptors stem from a woman aged 18-35 years in good health.

The table lists this clonotype with a few counts. The chain couples TRBV6-5 to TRBJ2-7, with D tentatively TRBD2 (5 bases). Germline V gene sequence: CDR1 MNHEY, CDR2 SVGAGI. V was trimmed by 0 bases and J by 5 bases, leaving 14 bases between them. CDR3 size: 15 residues. DNA for the CDR3: TGTGCCAGCAGTTACTCTCCGGGGTTCAGAAACGAGCAGTACTTC. Translating it yields CASSYSPGFRNEQYF.

This clonotype turned up a few times. The J gene is TRBJ2-2, the V gene TRBV11-1, with D maybe TRBD1 (6 bases). V lost 5 bases and J 0 bases, leaving 13 bases between the germline ends. There are 16 residues in the CDR3. CDR1 SGHAT and CDR2 FQDESV come from the germline V gene (reference sequence). CDR3 coding DNA: TGTGCCAGCAGCAGGGGGAATAAACCGAACACCGGGGAGCTGTTTTTT. Its translation is CASSRGNKPNTGELFF.

This clonotype was counted a few times. The genes are TRBV6-1 and TRBJ2-7; 8 bases map to TRBD1. Germline V gives CDR1 MNHNS, CDR2 SASEGT. The CDR3 totals 14 residues. V lost 6 bases to trimming and J lost 6 bases; unmatched junction nucleotides: 10. The CDR3 region is CASRNRGQVGEQYV. The CDR3 region has the DNA TGTGCCAGCAGAAATCGGGGACAGGTTGGCGAGCAGTACGTC.

The chain carries TRBV10-3 and TRBJ1-2, with 9 bases aligning to TRBD1. The CDR3 runs 15 residues. Germline V gives CDR1 ENHRY, CDR2 SYGVKD. The J segment lost 4 bases and the V segment lost 7 bases, leaving 10 bases of the junction unmatched. CDR3 DNA sequence: TGTGCCATCACCTCCCGACAGGGGGTAAGCTATGGCTACACCTTC. Amino acids: CAITSRQGVSYGYTF.

This clonotype showed up just a few times. The chain uses TRBV12-3 or TRBV12-4 and TRBJ2-3; D is ambiguous. CDR3 length equals 16 residues. Trimming left V 6 bases short and J 1 base short, with 17 bases between. The chain's CDR3 is CASSPAAVLGTDTQYF. CDR3 DNA: TGTGCCAGCAGCCCCGCAGCCGTTTTGGGCACAGATACGCAGTATTTT.

The sample holds a few counts of this clonotype. The V call is TRBV3-1, the J call TRBJ2-7; maybe TRBD1 (6 bases). Germline lookup yields CDR1 LGHDT and CDR2 YNNKEL (reference sequence). The CDR3 contains 13 residues. Deletions cut 1 base from V and 5 bases from J, with 9 bases between. CDR3 loop: CASSQGGGNEQYV. Here the CDR3 DNA reads TGTGCCAGCAGCCAAGGAGGGGGAAACGAGCAGTACGTC.

CDR3 nucleotide sequence: TGCAGTGCTAGCCCCAGAACAGGACTAGCGGGAAGCACAGATACGCAGTATTTT. Protein: CSASPRTGLAGSTDTQYF. The chain carries TRBV20-1 and TRBJ2-3, with 12 positions matching TRBD2. The V gene's germline CDR1 is DFQATT and CDR2 SNEGSKA (reference sequence). With 3 bases clipped from V and 0 bases from J, the junction kept 10 bases outside the gene matches. This CDR3 is built from 18 residues.

V is TRBV7-9 and J is TRBJ2-3; D uncertain. CDR1 is SEHNR, CDR2 FQNEAQ, per germline (reference sequence). V lost 1 base, J lost 5 bases, and 16 bases lay in between. The CDR3 loop spans 16 amino acids. The CDR3 region is CASSLDGSGPGDTQYF. DNA for the CDR3: TGTGCCAGCAGCTTAGATGGGTCAGGTCCAGGAGATACGCAGTATTTT.

Many counts were recorded for this clonotype. The chain joins TRBV29-1 to TRBJ2-1; TRBD2 agrees at 10 bases. Germline V lookup: CDR1 SQVTM, CDR2 ANQGSEA. This CDR3 has 13 residues. V trimming: 5 bases; J trimming: 6 bases; junction bases outside the gene matches: 4. DNA of the CDR3: TGCAGCGTTAGCGGGGGGGGATTCAATGAGCAGTTCTTC. Translating gives CSVSGGGFNEQFF.

The rearrangement links TRBV5-1 to TRBJ2-2; D is unresolved. V lost 0 bases and J lost 4, with 7 bases in between. The CDR3 contains 14 residues. Looked up from germline, CDR1 is SGHRS and CDR2 is YFSETQ. In DNA, the CDR3 is TGCGCCAGCAGCTTGGCCGTGCGCACCGGGGAGCTGTTTTTT. Amino acids: CASSLAVRTGELFF.

The rearrangement joins TRBV28 to TRBJ2-7; the D gene is possibly TRBD2 (5 bases). Trimming removed 6 bases at V and 3 bases at J, with 15 bases between. The CDR3 is 14 residues long. Germline V gives CDR1 MDHEN, CDR2 SYDVKM. This CDR3 is CASSLPGFVYEQYF. In DNA, the CDR3 is TGTGCCAGCAGCCTCCCGGGGTTTGTCTACGAGCAGTACTTC. Together with reference TRBV28 and TRBJ2-7, the CDR3 gives the full variable domain: DVKVTQSSRYLVKRTGEKVFLECVQDMDHENMFWYRQDPGLGLRLIYFSYDVKMKEKGDIPEGYSVSREKKERFSLILESASTNQTSMYLCASSLPGFVYEQYFGPGTRLTVT.

There are many counts of this clonotype. The CDR3 loop reads CASSHDRGNEQFF. Written as DNA, the CDR3 is TGCGCCAGCAGCCATGACAGGGGGAATGAGCAGTTCTTC. The chain employs TRBV4-1 and TRBJ2-1, with 9 bases fitting TRBD1. The germline V gene has CDR1 MGHRA and CDR2 YSYEKL. Trimming at V came to 3 bases and at J to 7 bases, leaving 1 base not matched to a gene. The CDR3 loop spans 13 amino acids.

The chain joins TRBV5-1 to TRBJ2-1; a weak D match, TRBD2 (5 bases). Deletions cut 0 bases from V and 8 bases from J, with 12 bases between. The CDR3 has 14 residues. CDR1 is SGHRS and CDR2 is YFSETQ in the germline V gene. DNA for the CDR3: TGCGCCAGCAGCTTGGTCGCGGGCGTCGATGAGCAGTTCTTC. This encodes CASSLVAGVDEQFF.

This clonotype was recorded a few times. The rearrangement links TRBV4-1 to TRBJ1-4; D is perhaps TRBD1 (6 bases). This CDR3 has 15 amino acids. The germline gives CDR1 MGHRA, CDR2 YSYEKL. V lost 2 bases to trimming and J lost 8 bases, with 15 bases between them. The CDR3 region is CASSQWSRGEEKLFF. CDR3 DNA: TGCGCCAGCAGCCAATGGTCCAGGGGAGAAGAAAAACTGTTTTTT.

This clonotype showed up just a few times. The gene calls are TRBV5-6 and TRBJ2-7; D is unclear. CDR1 is SGHDT and CDR2 is YYEEEE in the germline V gene. This CDR3 is 13 amino acids long. V was shortened by 0 bases and J by 7 bases, with 11 bases between the two germline ends. CDR3 in DNA: TGTGCCAGCAGCTTGGTTGGTCTAGTTGAGCAGTACTTC. It is translated as CASSLVGLVEQYF.

This clonotype was counted between two and nine times. V is TRBV28 and J is TRBJ1-6; D uncertain. Trimming removed 1 base at V and 13 bases at J, with 11 bases between. The CDR3 is 13 residues long. CDR1 and CDR2 (germline): MDHEN, SYDVKM. This chain's CDR3 is CASSLLGGLPLHF. DNA of the CDR3: TGTGCCAGCAGTTTATTGGGTGGCCTGCCCCTCCACTTT.

This clonotype was seen a handful of times. This chain uses TRBV5-1 with TRBJ1-1; unclear D gene. Germline CDR1 and CDR2: SGHRS and YFSETQ. Trimming left V 0 bases short and J 8 bases short, with 14 bases between. This CDR3 comprises 14 residues. The CDR3 DNA reads as TGCGCCAGCAGCTTGGAAGGTGAGGGCTACGAAGCTTTCTTT. The encoded protein is CASSLEGEGYEAFF.

The chain has TRBV11-2 and TRBJ2-2, with TRBD2 matching over 9 bases. V lost 5 bases to trimming and J lost 2 bases; unmatched junction nucleotides: 12. CDR1 and CDR2 from the germline V gene are SGHAT and FQNNGV. This CDR3 comprises 18 residues. The CDR3: CASSPGTALAGNTGELFF. The CDR3 bases are TGTGCCAGCAGCCCGGGGACAGCACTAGCGGGTAACACCGGGGAGCTGTTTTTT.

This chain uses TRBV6-1 with TRBJ2-7; TRBD2 might be the D (5 bases). V lost 1 base and J 0 bases, leaving 10 bases between the germline ends. Germline-derived CDR1 and CDR2 are MNHNS and SASEGT. The CDR3 is 15 amino acids. CDR3 protein: CASSEGGLSSYEQYV. In DNA form, the CDR3 reads TGTGCCAGCAGTGAAGGAGGACTGAGCTCCTACGAGCAGTACGTC.

In nucleotides, the CDR3 is TGTGCCACCAGCGACAGGCGGTGGGCTAATGAAAAACTGTTTTTT. Encoded protein: CATSDRRWANEKLFF. The rearrangement uses TRBV15 and TRBJ1-4, with a weak D call TRBD1 (6 bases). With 5 bases removed from V and 3 bases from J, the gap between germline ends came to 13 bases. The CDR3 is 15 residues long. Germline V CDR1 and CDR2: LNHNV, YYDKDF (reference sequence).